The TCR beta chain described here comes from a study of tumor-infiltrating lymphocytes in primary liver carcinoma. Study background: Lesions, classed as T1-T3 N0M0, spanned about 4 to 10 cm across. Study-wide results and limits: Tumor-adjacent and tumor-blood pairs overlapped less than tumor region pairs did. The study found a significantly higher top-250-clone fraction in tumors than in blood (p = 0.039).

The CDR3 loop spans 13 amino acids. After removal of 6 bases from V and 11 bases from J, the junction contained 11 bases not matched to a gene. The germline V gene has CDR1 MDHEN and CDR2 SYDVKM. For this clonotype: Its cognate antigen is unknown. Being one base from a much bigger clone, this may be a read error.

The study co-extracted DNA and RNA from about 19-30 mg of unsorted bulk tissue. Chronic HBV infection, which was untreated, was present in the patients. TCR beta cDNA was made from 400 to 600 ng total RNA with a constant-region primer. A slightly modified ARM-PCR protocol with three nested multiplex PCR rounds produced these TCR beta libraries. Forward primers for TRBV1-TRBV30 and a C-beta reverse primer served the first two PCR rounds, at roughly 10 cycles each. TCRdb independently ran MiXCR on the multiplex PCR reads; one entry per CDR3 protein. Among tens of thousands of distinct CDR3 sequences listed, roughly 77% were seen once.

The sequence came from a woman in her twenties or thirties with primary liver carcinoma and hepatitis B virus infection. Sequencing was carried out using tumor-adjacent normal liver tissue. The gene calls are TRBV28 and TRBJ1-1, with 8 nucleotides matching TRBD1. Here the CDR3 DNA reads TGTGCCAGCAGGCCGACAGGGGCCCCCGGTGCTTTCTTT. Its protein is CASRPTGAPGAFF.